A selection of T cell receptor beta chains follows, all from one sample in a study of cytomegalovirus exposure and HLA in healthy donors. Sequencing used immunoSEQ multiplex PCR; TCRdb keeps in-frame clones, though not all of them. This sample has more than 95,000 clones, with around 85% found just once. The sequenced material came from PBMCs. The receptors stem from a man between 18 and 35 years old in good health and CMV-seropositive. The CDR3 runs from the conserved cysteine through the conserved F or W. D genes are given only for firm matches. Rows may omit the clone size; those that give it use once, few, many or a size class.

TGTGCCAGCAGTGCGGGACCAGCGGGAGGAGCGGATACGCAGTATTTT,CASSAGPAGGADTQYF,TRBD2,.,TRBV6-6,TRBJ2-3,16
TGTGCCAGCAGCTTTCACGGCAGGGGGCTCTATGGCTACACCTTC,CASSFHGRGLYGYTF,TRBD1,.,TRBV7-9,TRBJ1-2,15
TGTGCCAGCTCACCAAGTTTGGGACAGGGGCAGTATTTT,CASSPSLGQGQYF,TRBD1,.,TRBV18,TRBJ2-3,13
TGTGCCTGGAGTGGGGGCGACAATCAGCCCCAGCATTTT,CAWSGGDNQPQHF,.,.,TRBV30,TRBJ1-5,13
TGCGCCAGCAGCCAAGTCGGGATTTTGACCGGGGAGCTGTTTTTT,CASSQVGILTGELFF,.,.,TRBV4-3,TRBJ2-2,15
TGTGCCAGCAGCTTAAGCCGGGACAGGGTTCCCTACGAGCAGTACTTC,CASSLSRDRVPYEQYF,TRBD1,once,TRBV7-2,TRBJ2-7,16
TGCGCCAGCAGCTTAGGGACAGGGGGTGTCAATGAGCAGTTCTTC,CASSLGTGGVNEQFF,TRBD1,once,TRBV5-1,TRBJ2-1,15
TGCGCCAGCAGTTCGAGCGGGAGGAGCACAGATACGCAGTATTTT,CASSSSGRSTDTQYF,TRBD2,.,TRBV4-3,TRBJ2-3,15
TGTGCCAGCAGGGGGACAGGGAGCTCTGGAAACACCATATATTTT,CASRGTGSSGNTIYF,TRBD1,once,TRBV7-2,TRBJ1-3,15
TGTTCCAGCAGGGACAGCACATACGAGCAGTACTTC,CSSRDSTYEQYF,TRBD1,.,TRBV7-9,TRBJ2-7,12
TGTGCCACCACACAGAGTTATAATTCACCCCTCCACTTT,CATTQSYNSPLHF,.,few,TRBV15,TRBJ1-6,13
TGTGCCAGCAGCCGACAGGGGAGCACTGAAGCTTTCTTT,CASSRQGSTEAFF,TRBD1,.,TRBV6-5,TRBJ1-1,13
TGTGCCAGCAGCCCCGAGCTGAGGCGGGGGGCGGAGTTATCCAACGAGCAGTACTTC,CASSPELRRGAELSNEQYF,TRBD2,once,TRBV5-4,TRBJ2-7,19
TGTGCCAGTAGTATCTCCAGGTCTAACTATGGCTACACCTTC,CASSISRSNYGYTF,.,.,TRBV19,TRBJ1-2,14
TGTGCTAGTGGTTTGAGGGCAGGGGACGGCTCACCCCTCCACTTT,CASGLRAGDGSPLHF,.,.,TRBV12-5,TRBJ1-6,15
TGTGCCAGCAGCCCGGACAGCCGGCCCCAGCATTTT,CASSPDSRPQHF,.,.,TRBV5-8,TRBJ1-5,12
TGCGCCAGCAGCTTGGAGGGGGGGGCGCGAATGAACACTGAAGCTTTCTTT,CASSLEGGARMNTEAFF,.,.,TRBV5-1,TRBJ1-1,17
TGTGCCACCAGCCGGGACAGCAGGAATCAGCCCCAGCATTTT,CATSRDSRNQPQHF,TRBD1,few,TRBV15,TRBJ1-5,14
TGTGCCAGCAGCGCAAACAGGGATTACTCTGGAAACACCATATATTTT,CASSANRDYSGNTIYF,.,.,TRBV9,TRBJ1-3,16
TGTGCCAGCAGTATTACTAGCGGACTGGGCACCGGGGAGCTGTTTTTT,CASSITSGLGTGELFF,TRBD2,once,TRBV6-6,TRBJ2-2,16
TGTGCCAGCACCCAGGGGTTCGAAGCTTTCTTT,CASTQGFEAFF,.,.,TRBV6-5,TRBJ1-1,11
TGTGCCAGCAGCTTAACAAAACACGAGCAGTACTTC,CASSLTKHEQYF,.,.,TRBV7-2,TRBJ2-7,12
TGTGCCTGGATACACAGGGGGCGTCCATTGGCCCCAAATCAGCCCCAGCATTTT,CAWIHRGRPLAPNQPQHF,TRBD1,.,TRBV30,TRBJ1-5,18
TGTGCCAGCAGCCTCGGGACAGGAGTCTCCTACGAGCAGTACTTC,CASSLGTGVSYEQYF,TRBD1,.,TRBV14,TRBJ2-7,15
TGTGCCAGTTCGTCCGGGACAGGGGGAGTCGGGGAGCTGTTTTTT,CASSSGTGGVGELFF,TRBD1,.,TRBV19,TRBJ2-2,15
TGTGCCAGTCGGGGGATCAATGAAAAACTGTTTTTT,CASRGINEKLFF,.,.,TRBV27,TRBJ1-4,12
TGTGCCAGCAGCGGCGGGGGAGATTCACCCCTCCACTTT,CASSGGGDSPLHF,.,.,TRBV6-1,TRBJ1-6,13
TGCGCCAGCAGCTTGGCCGTGCTAGCGGAGGTGGGGGAGACCCAGTACTTC,CASSLAVLAEVGETQYF,TRBD2,.,TRBV5-1,TRBJ2-5,17
TGTGCCAGTAGTACGGGTAGCTTCACTGAAGCTTTCTTT,CASSTGSFTEAFF,.,.,TRBV19,TRBJ1-1,13
TGTGCCTGGATGGACAGGGGGCGAAATCAGCCCCAGCATTTT,CAWMDRGRNQPQHF,TRBD1,.,TRBV30,TRBJ1-5,14
TGTGCCTGGAGTTCCCCACAGTTGCCCTACGAGCAGTACTTC,CAWSSPQLPYEQYF,.,.,TRBV30,TRBJ2-7,14
TGCGCCAGCAGCCCCTCCTGGGCTTGGGCAGCCTACGAGCAGTACTTC,CASSPSWAWAAYEQYF,.,.,TRBV4-3,TRBJ2-7,16
TGTGCCAGCAGTTCGTTACTAGAATCCAGCTACAATGAGCAGTTCTTC,CASSSLLESSYNEQFF,.,.,TRBV27,TRBJ2-1,16
TGTGCCAGCAAGGGTTTACAGGGTTCCCACGAGCAGTACTTC,CASKGLQGSHEQYF,.,.,TRBV2,TRBJ2-7,14
TGTGCCAGCAGCTCAGGGGGCTTGAATCAGCCCCAGCATTTT,CASSSGGLNQPQHF,TRBD1,.,TRBV5-4,TRBJ1-5,14
TGTGCCAGCAGTTCCAAGACAGGGGGCCGGTCACCCCTCCACTTT,CASSSKTGGRSPLHF,TRBD1,.,TRBV6-5,TRBJ1-6,15
TGTGCCAGCAGCCGGACCGGTGGACTAGCGGGGGCTTACGAGCAGTACTTC,CASSRTGGLAGAYEQYF,TRBD2,.,TRBV4-2,TRBJ2-7,17
TGTGCCAGCAGCTTACCCCGACAGAGCCAAGAGACCCAGTACTTC,CASSLPRQSQETQYF,.,few,TRBV7-9,TRBJ2-5,15
TGCAGCGTTGTTGGGGGGACAGATGAAGCTTTCTTT,CSVVGGTDEAFF,TRBD1,.,TRBV29-1,TRBJ1-1,12